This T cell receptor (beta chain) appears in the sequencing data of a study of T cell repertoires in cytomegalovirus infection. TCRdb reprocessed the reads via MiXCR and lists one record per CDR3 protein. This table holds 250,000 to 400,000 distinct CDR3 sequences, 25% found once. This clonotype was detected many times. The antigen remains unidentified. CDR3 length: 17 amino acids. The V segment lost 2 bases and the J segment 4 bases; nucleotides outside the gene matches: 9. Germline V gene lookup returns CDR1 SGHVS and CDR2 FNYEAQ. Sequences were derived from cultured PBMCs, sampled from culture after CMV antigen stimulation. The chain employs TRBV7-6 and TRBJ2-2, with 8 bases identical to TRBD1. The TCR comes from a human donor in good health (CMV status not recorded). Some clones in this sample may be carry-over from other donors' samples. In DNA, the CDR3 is TGTGCCAGCAGCTTATTTCACGGGACAGGCGGCACCGGGGAGCTGTTTTTT. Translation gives CASSLFHGTGGTGELFF.